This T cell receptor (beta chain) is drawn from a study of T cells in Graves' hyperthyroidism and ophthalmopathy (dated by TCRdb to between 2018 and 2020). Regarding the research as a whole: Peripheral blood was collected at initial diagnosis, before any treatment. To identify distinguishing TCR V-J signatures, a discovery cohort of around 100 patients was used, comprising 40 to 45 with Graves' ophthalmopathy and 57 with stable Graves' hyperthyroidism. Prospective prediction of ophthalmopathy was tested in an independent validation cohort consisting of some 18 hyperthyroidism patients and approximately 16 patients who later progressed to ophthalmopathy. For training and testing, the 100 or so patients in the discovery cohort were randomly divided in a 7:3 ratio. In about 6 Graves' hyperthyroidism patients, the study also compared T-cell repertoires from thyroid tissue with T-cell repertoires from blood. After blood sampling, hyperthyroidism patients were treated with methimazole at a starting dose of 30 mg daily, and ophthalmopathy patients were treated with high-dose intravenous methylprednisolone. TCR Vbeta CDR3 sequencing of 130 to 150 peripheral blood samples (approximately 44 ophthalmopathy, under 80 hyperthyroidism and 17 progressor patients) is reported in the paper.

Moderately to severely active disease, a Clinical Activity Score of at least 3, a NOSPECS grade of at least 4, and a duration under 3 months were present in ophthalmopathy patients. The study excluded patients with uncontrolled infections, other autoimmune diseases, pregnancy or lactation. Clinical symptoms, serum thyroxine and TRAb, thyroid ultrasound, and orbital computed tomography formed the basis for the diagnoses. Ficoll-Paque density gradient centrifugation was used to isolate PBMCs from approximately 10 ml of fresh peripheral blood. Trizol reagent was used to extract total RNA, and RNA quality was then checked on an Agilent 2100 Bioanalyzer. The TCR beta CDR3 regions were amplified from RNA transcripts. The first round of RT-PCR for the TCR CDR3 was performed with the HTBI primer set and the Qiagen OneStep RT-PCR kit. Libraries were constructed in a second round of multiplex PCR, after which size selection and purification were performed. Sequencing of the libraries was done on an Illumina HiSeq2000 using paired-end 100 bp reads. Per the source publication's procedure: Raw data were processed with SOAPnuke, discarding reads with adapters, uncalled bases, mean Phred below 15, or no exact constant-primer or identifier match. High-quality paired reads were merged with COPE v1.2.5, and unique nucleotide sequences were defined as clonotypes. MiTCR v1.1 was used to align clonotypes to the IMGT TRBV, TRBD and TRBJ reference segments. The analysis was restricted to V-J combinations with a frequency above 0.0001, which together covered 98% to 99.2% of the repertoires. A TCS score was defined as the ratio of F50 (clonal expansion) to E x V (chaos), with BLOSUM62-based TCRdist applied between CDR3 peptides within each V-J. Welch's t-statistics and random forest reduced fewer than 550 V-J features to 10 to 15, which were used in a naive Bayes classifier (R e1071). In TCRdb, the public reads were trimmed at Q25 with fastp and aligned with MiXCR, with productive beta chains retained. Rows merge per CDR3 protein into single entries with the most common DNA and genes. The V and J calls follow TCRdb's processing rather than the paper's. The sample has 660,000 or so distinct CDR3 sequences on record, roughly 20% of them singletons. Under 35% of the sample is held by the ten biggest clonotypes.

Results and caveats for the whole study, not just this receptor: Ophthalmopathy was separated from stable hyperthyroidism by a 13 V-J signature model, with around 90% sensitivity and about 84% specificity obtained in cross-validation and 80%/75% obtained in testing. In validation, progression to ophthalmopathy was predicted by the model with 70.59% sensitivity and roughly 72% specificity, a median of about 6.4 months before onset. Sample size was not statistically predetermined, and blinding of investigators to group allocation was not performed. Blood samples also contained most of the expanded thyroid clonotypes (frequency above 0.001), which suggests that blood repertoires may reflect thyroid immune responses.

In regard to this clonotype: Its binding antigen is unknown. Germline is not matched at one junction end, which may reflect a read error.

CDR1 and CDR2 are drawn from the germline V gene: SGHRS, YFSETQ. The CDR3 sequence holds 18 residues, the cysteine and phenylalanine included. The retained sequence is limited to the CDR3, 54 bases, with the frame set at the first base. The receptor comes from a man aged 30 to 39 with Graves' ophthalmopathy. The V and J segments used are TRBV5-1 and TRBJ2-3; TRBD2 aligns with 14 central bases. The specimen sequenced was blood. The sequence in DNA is TGTGCCAGCAGCTTCCGGGGACTAGCGGGAGAGGTCGCAGATACGCAGTATTTT. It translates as CASSFRGLAGEVADTQYF.